The clone carrying this T cell receptor beta chain was counted once. Its antigen is undetermined. Patients with chemo-refractory metastatic non-small-cell lung cancer received focal radiation plus CTLA-4 blockade with ipilimumab. Using immunoSEQ multiplex PCR, the repertoire was profiled, and TCRdb retains in-frame clones only, with some absent. In the table there are some 40,000 clones, about four fifths of which are singletons. This sample was taken from a study of radiotherapy plus CTLA-4 blockade in lung cancer. Study in general: The study recorded objective responses in roughly 20% of patients and disease control in 25% to 35%. General observations from the study: The study found tumor-derived TCR clones expanded in blood after radiotherapy plus ipilimumab.

The specimen comprised peripheral blood, sampled from a patient treated with radiotherapy plus ipilimumab. The TCR sequence derives from a human donor with non-small cell lung cancer that progressed on radiotherapy plus ipilimumab.

CDR3 in amino acids: CASSPWSYRVRGYTF. The CDR3 DNA sequence: TGTGCCAGCAGCCCATGGTCGTACAGGGTCCGTGGCTACACCTTC. V and J are TRBV5-8 and TRBJ1-2; a weak D match, TRBD1 (6 bases). Trimming cost V 4 bases and J 7 bases, with 20 bases left between them. Germline-derived CDR1 and CDR2 are SGHTS and YDEGEE. The CDR3 extends over 15 amino acids.